This TCR beta chain was identified during a study of neurological immune-mediated disorders. In TCRdb, the 5' RACE reads were re-called with MiXCR into one record per CDR3 protein. The sample lists some 76,000 distinct CDR3 sequences; approximately 3.4% were seen once. The V gene end was trimmed by 1 base and the J gene end by 7 bases; junction bases not matched to a gene: 5. The CDR3 contains 15 residues. The V gene's germline CDR1 is SQVTM and CDR2 ANQGSEA. This clonotype was counted at least ten times. The clonotype comes from a woman aged 45-65 years with multiple sclerosis. This chain joins TRBV29-1 and TRBJ2-1; 12 bases agree with TRBD2. Sequenced material: PBMCs. The CDR3 sequence is CSVEGLAGDMNEQFF. CDR3 nucleotides: TGCAGCGTTGAAGGACTAGCGGGAGATATGAATGAGCAGTTCTTC.